The next 5 T cell receptor beta chains were all read from a single sample in a study of cytomegalovirus exposure and HLA in healthy donors. The PCR ran on 60 Vbeta and 13 Jbeta primers. TCRdb's copy holds only in-frame clones and misses some; the assay was immunoSEQ multiplex PCR. The repertoire has roughly 220,000 clones, about 75% of them found once; the top ten carry 1.8%. The sequencing sample was made of PBMCs. The receptors come from a woman in her twenties or thirties in good health and CMV-seronegative.

The genes are TRBV5-4 and TRBJ2-7, with TRBD2 identical over 8 bases. Germline CDR1 is SGHNT and CDR2 is YYREEE (reference sequence). The CDR3 loop spans 14 amino acids. J gave up 3 bases and V 0 bases, and 2 bases lay outside the gene matches. The CDR3 loop reads CASSLGSGDYEQYF. DNA for the CDR3: TGTGCCAGCAGCTTGGGTAGCGGGGACTACGAGCAGTACTTC.

This chain connects TRBV30 to TRBJ2-7; the match to TRBD2 covers 10 bases. The CDR3 is 14 amino acids. From germline, CDR1 is GTSNPN and CDR2 SVGIG (reference sequence). Losses at the gene ends were 2 bases for V and 4 bases for J; bases not matched to a gene: 5. The CDR3 nucleotides read TGTGCCTGGAGTTCACCGGGACTAGCGTACGAGCAGTACTTC. Encoded protein: CAWSSPGLAYEQYF.

J is TRBJ2-5 and V is TRBV10-3; tentatively, D is TRBD2 (6 bases). The DNA end favors TRBJ2-7, so the J call may be wrong. This CDR3 spans 14 amino acids. The germline gives CDR1 ENHRY, CDR2 SYGVKD. The CDR3 spells CAISEKEGWYEQYF. The CDR3 DNA reads as TGTGCCATCAGTGAGAAGGAGGGTTGGTACGAGCAGTACTTC.

This clone was found a few times. The gene calls are TRBV6-5 and TRBJ2-7; D possibly corresponds to TRBD2 (7 bases). From germline, CDR1 is MNHEY and CDR2 SVGAGI. The ends were cut back, 0 bases at V and 4 bases at J, with 16 bases in the middle. The CDR3 runs 16 residues. CDR3 region: CASSYSFGGRGYEQYF. In nucleotides, the CDR3 is TGTGCCAGCAGTTACTCGTTCGGGGGGCGTGGATACGAGCAGTACTTC.

There are a few counts of this clone. The chain links TRBV5-1 to TRBJ2-3; D uncertain. V lost 4 bases and J 14 bases, leaving 14 bases between the germline ends. Germline V gene sequence: CDR1 SGHRS, CDR2 YFSETQ. This CDR3 region has 11 residues. The CDR3 sequence: CASSLRLLWYF. The CDR3 DNA is TGCGCCAGCAGCCTCCGACTGCTCTGGTATTTT.